This T cell receptor (beta chain) appears in the sequencing data of a study of graft-versus-host responses after intestinal transplantation. Study summary: Multivisceral, liver-intestinal, or isolated intestinal grafts were transplanted into recipients. General study findings and limits: Among recipient marrow samples, GvH clones were found; some appeared first in ileum or blood. Patients who carried graft-donor T cell macrochimerism also had high graft-versus-host to host-versus-graft clonal ratios in their allografts.

Per germline, CDR1 MNHEY and CDR2 SVGAGI. The CDR3 sequence is 13 residues long. V was cut by 7 bases and J by 5 bases, with 11 bases left in between. Profiling relied on immunoSEQ multiplex PCR, and the TCRdb table lists in-frame clones only, not all of them. The sample lists approximately 24,000 clones; over 90% were seen once. As to this clone: The antigen remains undetermined.

The TCR originated in a human patient who received an intestinal transplant, so some T cells may come from the graft donor. The chain recombines TRBV6-5 with TRBJ1-4; the D is unclear. The specimen was PBMCs, collected 18 days after transplant. The CDR3 bases are TGTGCCAGCACGAGGCAGCCGAATGAAAAACTGTTTTTT. It specifies CASTRQPNEKLFF.